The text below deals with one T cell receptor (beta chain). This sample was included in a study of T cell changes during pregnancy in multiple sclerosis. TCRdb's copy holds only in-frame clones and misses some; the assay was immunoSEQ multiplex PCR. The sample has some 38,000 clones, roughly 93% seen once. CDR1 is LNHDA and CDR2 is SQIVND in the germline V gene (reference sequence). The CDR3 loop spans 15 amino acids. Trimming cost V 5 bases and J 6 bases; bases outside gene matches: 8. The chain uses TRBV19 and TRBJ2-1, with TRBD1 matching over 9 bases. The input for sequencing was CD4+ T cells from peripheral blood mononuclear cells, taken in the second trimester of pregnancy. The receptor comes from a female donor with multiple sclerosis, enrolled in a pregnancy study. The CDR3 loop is CASSLAGQGINEQFF. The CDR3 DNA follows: TGTGCCAGTAGTCTCGCGGGACAGGGCATCAATGAGCAGTTCTTC.